These 13 T cell receptor beta chains were all obtained from the same sample, sequenced in a study of T cell changes during pregnancy in multiple sclerosis. Profiled with immunoSEQ multiplex PCR; TCRdb holds only in-frame clones, not every one. The repertoire has around 54,000 clones, 80% to 95% of them found once; the top ten carry about 0.61%. This sample comprised CD4+ T cells from peripheral blood mononuclear cells, obtained after pregnancy. The receptors originated from a female donor in good health, enrolled as a control in a pregnancy study.

The J gene is TRBJ2-3, the V gene TRBV11-2, with D unclear. The germline V gene encodes CDR1 SGHAT and CDR2 FQNNGV. The CDR3 sequence is 13 residues long. V dropped 6 bases and J dropped 2 bases, with 9 bases sitting between them. The CDR3 DNA reads as TGTGCCAGCAGTGGGCCTTACACAGATACGCAGTATTTT. This translates into CASSGPYTDTQYF.

Only one count was recorded for this clone. The rearrangement uses TRBV5-4 and TRBJ2-5; D uncertain. CDR1 and CDR2 (germline): SGHNT, YYREEE (reference sequence). The CDR3 extends over 13 amino acids. Trimming cost V 2 bases and J 2 bases, with 7 bases left between them. The CDR3 loop reads CASSLASQETQYF. The DNA for the CDR3 is TGTGCCAGCAGCTTAGCGTCACAAGAGACCCAGTACTTC.

The chain links TRBV5-1 to TRBJ2-1, with 9 bases lining up with TRBD2. CDR1 is SGHRS and CDR2 is YFSETQ in the germline V gene. This CDR3 has 16 residues. The J segment lost 0 bases and the V segment lost 5 bases, leaving 6 bases of the junction unmatched. DNA for the CDR3: TGCGCCAGCAGTTCTAGCGGGGACAGCTCCTACAATGAGCAGTTCTTC. Translation: CASSSSGDSSYNEQFF.

The rearrangement uses TRBV18 and TRBJ1-1; perhaps TRBD1 as D (6 bases). The V gene lost 6 bases and the J gene lost 7 bases, with 12 bases spanning the gap. Germline V CDR1 and CDR2: KGHSH, LQKENI. The CDR3 loop spans 12 amino acids. Here the CDR3 reads CASSYRTDEAFF. The CDR3 DNA reads TGTGCCAGCTCGTATAGGACAGATGAAGCTTTCTTT.

This chain connects TRBV5-1 to TRBJ1-5; TRBD1 might be the D (6 bases). Trimming cost V 3 bases and J 1 base, with 8 bases left between them. Germline V gives CDR1 SGHRS, CDR2 YFSETQ. This CDR3 spans 14 amino acids. The CDR3 loop reads CASSSGQSNQPQHF. The CDR3 DNA is TGCGCCAGCAGCTCGGGACAAAGCAATCAGCCCCAGCATTTT.

The rearrangement uses TRBV9 and TRBJ2-1, with TRBD1 as a possible D gene (6 bases). CDR3 size: 14 residues. Germline-derived CDR1 and CDR2 are SGDLS and YYNGEE. V was trimmed by 2 bases and J by 5 bases, leaving 11 bases between them. The CDR3 DNA follows: TGTGCCAGCAGCGTTCAGGGGATCCACAATGAGCAGTTCTTC. This translates into CASSVQGIHNEQFF.

The chain links TRBV30 to TRBJ1-6, with 10 bases lining up with TRBD1. Germline lookup yields CDR1 GTSNPN and CDR2 SVGIG (reference sequence). Trimming cost V 0 bases and J 9 bases; bases outside gene matches: 2. This CDR3 has 14 residues. CDR3 loop: CAWSVDRGSSPLHF. CDR3 DNA: TGTGCCTGGAGTGTGGACAGGGGGAGTTCACCCCTCCACTTT.

The chain employs TRBV28 and TRBJ2-3; 16 bases match TRBD2. The germline gives CDR1 MDHEN, CDR2 SYDVKM. V shed 5 bases and J 4 bases; nucleotides not matched to a gene: 9. This CDR3 region has 18 residues. CDR3 DNA sequence: TGTGCCAGCAGTCCTGGGACTAGCGGGAGGGCATACCCAGATACGCAGTATTTT. Translating it yields CASSPGTSGRAYPDTQYF.

The V call is TRBV4-1, the J call TRBJ1-4; D remains unclear. The germline V and J ends were trimmed by 3 bases and 5 bases, with 16 bases remaining between them. CDR3 length: 16 residues. CDR1 and CDR2 from the germline V gene are MGHRA and YSYEKL. This chain's CDR3 is CASSHGRNEGNEKLFF. The CDR3 nucleotides read TGCGCCAGCAGCCACGGGCGGAATGAGGGAAATGAAAAACTGTTTTTT.

The CDR3 DNA reads TGCGCCAGCAGCTTCGGGACAGGGTTATACGAGCAGTACTTC. Translation gives CASSFGTGLYEQYF. V and J are TRBV5-1 and TRBJ2-5; 9 bases are shared with TRBD1. The DNA end lines up better with TRBJ2-7; the J call may be wrong. CDR1 and CDR2 (germline): SGHRS, YFSETQ. The CDR3 has 14 amino acids.

This chain links TRBV11-3 with TRBJ2-3; TRBD1 agrees at 10 bases. This CDR3 contains 17 residues. J was trimmed by 1 base and V by 1 base; bases with no gene match: 5. CDR1 is SGHNT and CDR2 is YENEEA in the germline V gene. CDR3 in DNA: TGTGCCAGCAGCTTAGGACAGGGGGCGATCGGCACAGATACGCAGTATTTT. Protein sequence: CASSLGQGAIGTDTQYF.

The V gene is TRBV27, the J gene TRBJ2-2; 11 bases map to TRBD2. Germline CDR1 and CDR2: MNHEY and SMNVEV (reference sequence). V lost 0 bases, J lost 6 bases, and 6 bases stayed unmatched. The CDR3 length is 17 residues. CDR3 bases: TGTGCCAGCAGTTTATCGCTAGCGGGAGGTAGAGCCGGGGAGCTGTTTTTT. Translating gives CASSLSLAGGRAGELFF.

V is TRBV18 and J is TRBJ2-6, with TRBD1 identical over 7 bases. The CDR3 sequence is 18 residues long. Trimming removed 3 bases from V and 1 base from J; junction bases left unmatched: 9. Per the germline V gene, CDR1 is KGHSH and CDR2 is LQKENI. The CDR3 nucleotides read TGTGCCAGCTCACCTCGGGACAGCCCTCCATCTGGGGCCAACGTCCTGACTTTC. It codes for CASSPRDSPPSGANVLTF.